Listed here are 13 T cell receptor beta chains from one sample, sequenced in a study of OX40 agonist ivuxolimab in advanced cancers. The data were produced by immunoSEQ multiplex PCR, yet TCRdb's version contains in-frame clones alone and is incomplete. The table lists some 44,000 clones, 80% of them singletons. The material sequenced was CD4+ or CD8+ T cells sorted from blood, taken in a trial of the OX40 agonist ivuxolimab. The receptor set was obtained from an adult with an advanced solid tumor such as melanoma, head and neck, liver or kidney cancer.

The V gene is TRBV28, the J gene TRBJ1-3; 7 bases map to TRBD1. Losses at the gene ends were 6 bases for V and 8 bases for J; bases not matched to a gene: 7. The CDR3 is 13 residues long. Looked up from germline, CDR1 is MDHEN and CDR2 is SYDVKM. The CDR3 DNA is TGTGCCAGCAGGGGGACAGTTCGGGACACCATATATTTT. Translated, it gives CASRGTVRDTIYF.

This clone was seen a few times. The V call is TRBV5-1, the J call TRBJ1-1; D is perhaps TRBD1 (6 bases). There are 14 residues in the CDR3. In germline, CDR1 is SGHRS, CDR2 YFSETQ. V lost 1 base to trimming and J lost 4 bases, with 11 bases between them. CDR3 sequence: CASSLLQGFTEAFF. DNA of the CDR3: TGCGCCAGCAGCTTGCTGCAGGGGTTCACTGAAGCTTTCTTT.

V and J are TRBV5-1 and TRBJ2-3, with 8 bases aligning to TRBD1. The CDR3 contains 16 residues. V was clipped by 3 bases and J by 0 bases; unmatched bases: 6. Per the germline V gene, CDR1 is SGHRS and CDR2 is YFSETQ. CDR3 residues: CASSSPRDRSTDTQYF. CDR3 sequence (DNA): TGCGCCAGCAGCTCACCTCGGGACAGGAGCACAGATACGCAGTATTTT.

This chain connects TRBV15 to TRBJ2-7; possibly TRBD1 for D (5 bases). Between the trimmed V and J ends, which lost 0 bases and 3 bases, there was a span of 9 bases. This CDR3 region has 14 residues. CDR1 and CDR2 from the germline V gene are LNHNV and YYDKDF (reference sequence). Here the CDR3 reads CATSRETANYEQYF. DNA of the CDR3: TGTGCCACCAGCAGAGAGACAGCTAACTACGAGCAGTACTTC. The full variable domain, in which reference TRBV15 and TRBJ2-7 provide the parts outside the CDR3, is DAMVIQNPRYQVTQFGKPVTLSCSQTLNHNVMYWYQQKSSQAPKLLFHYYDKDFNNEADTPDNFQSRRPNTSFCFLDIRSPGLGDTAMYLCATSRETANYEQYFGPGTRLTVT.

The chain employs TRBV7-9 and TRBJ2-7; no firm D call. Trimming stripped 2 bases from V and 5 bases from J, with 10 bases between. The germline V gene has CDR1 SEHNR and CDR2 FQNEAQ (reference sequence). CDR3 size: 13 residues. The CDR3 reads CASSLMPGHEQYF. The CDR3 bases are TGTGCCAGCAGCTTAATGCCTGGCCACGAGCAGTACTTC.

The rearrangement uses TRBV5-1 and TRBJ1-2, with 7 bases identical to TRBD1. The CDR3 is 16 amino acids. Germline V CDR1 and CDR2: SGHRS, YFSETQ. The V and J ends lost 1 base and 3 bases, in that order; junction bases with no gene match: 9. The CDR3: CASSLSPTGSDYGYTF. In nucleotides, the CDR3 is TGCGCCAGCAGCTTGTCCCCGACAGGGTCGGACTATGGCTACACCTTC.

This chain links TRBV5-4 with TRBJ1-2; 10 nucleotides agree with TRBD1. In germline, CDR1 is SGHNT, CDR2 YYREEE (reference sequence). The CDR3 extends over 13 amino acids. The V gene end was trimmed by 4 bases and the J gene end by 5 bases; junction bases not matched to a gene: 2. The CDR3 is CASSRDRGYGYTF. DNA of the CDR3: TGTGCCAGCAGCCGGGACAGGGGTTATGGCTACACCTTC.

The rearrangement joins TRBV6-1 to TRBJ2-5, with 7 bases identical to TRBD2. Germline trimming cut 4 bases from V and 6 bases from J; bases unmatched to any gene: 2. The germline gives CDR1 MNHNS, CDR2 SASEGT. There are 12 residues in the CDR3. The CDR3 DNA sequence: TGTGCCAGCAGTGGGGGGGGGAAGACCCAGTACTTC. It encodes CASSGGGKTQYF.

This sequence joins TRBV9 and TRBJ2-1, with TRBD2 matching 9 bases. From germline, CDR1 is SGDLS and CDR2 YYNGEE. V lost 3 bases to trimming and J lost 2 bases; unmatched junction nucleotides: 3. The length of the CDR3 is 15 residues. The CDR3 loop is CASSGLAVPYNEQFF. DNA of the CDR3: TGTGCCAGCAGCGGACTAGCGGTGCCCTACAATGAGCAGTTCTTC.

The V gene is TRBV18, the J gene TRBJ2-7; 7 bases are a match to TRBD1. Germline CDR1 is KGHSH and CDR2 is LQKENI. This CDR3 contains 14 residues. J was trimmed by 5 bases and V by 3 bases; bases with no gene match: 7. CDR3: CASSPQATGDEQYF. In DNA form, the CDR3 reads TGTGCCAGCTCACCGCAAGCCACAGGGGACGAGCAGTACTTC.

The chain combines TRBV5-3 with TRBJ2-7; TRBD1 aligns across 7 bases. TRBV5-3 is assigned to the ORF class and has an uncertain function. Unmatched junction bases numbered 6, after V lost 4 bases and J lost 2 bases. This CDR3 has 14 amino acids. CDR3 coding DNA: TGTGCCAGAAGCCCCCTCGACAGGGCCTACGAGCAGTACTTC. Amino acids: CARSPLDRAYEQYF.

This clone was observed a single time. This chain connects TRBV5-1 to TRBJ2-5, with D perhaps given as TRBD1 or TRBD2 (5 bases each). CDR1 is SGHRS and CDR2 is YFSETQ in the germline V gene. Trimming removed 4 bases at V and 5 bases at J, with 18 bases between. The CDR3 extends over 15 amino acids. The CDR3 sequence is CASSLVVGEGETQYF. CDR3 nucleotide sequence: TGCGCCAGCAGCCTGGTGGTGGGAGAGGGGGAGACCCAGTACTTC.

V is TRBV5-3 and J is TRBJ2-5; perhaps TRBD1 as D (5 bases). Matching the DNA end better, TRBJ2-7 makes the J call doubtful. TRBV5-3 is known as an ORF, though its function is uncertain. CDR3 size: 14 residues. As DNA, the CDR3 is TGTGCCAGAAGCTTGACAGGCGGAGACTACGAGCAGTACTTC. Translation gives CARSLTGGDYEQYF.